This TCR beta chain was identified in a study of CD8 T cells in ankylosing spondylitis. Study results and caveats: Matched ankylosing spondylitis synovial fluid reportedly showed significant enrichment of disease-linked clones. Previously reported in reactive arthritis synovial fluid and blood were some of the motif variants. Ankylosing spondylitis blood seemed to carry a telltale TCR beta motif made of under 10 highly homologous variants.

Germline V gene data show CDR1 as SGDLS and CDR2 as YYNGEE. CDR3 length equals 16 residues. The ends lost 0 bases at V and 8 bases at J; junction bases unmatched: 12. It was by quantitative 5'-RACE with molecular barcodes that TCR beta libraries were made. Via MiXCR, TCRdb re-called the 5' RACE reads, giving one row per CDR3 protein. The sample lists about 400,000 distinct CDR3 sequences, 20% to 25% seen once, with less than 20% in the top ten. This clonotype showed up just a few times. Antigen: not known. This receptor was taken from a male donor with ankylosing spondylitis. The chain has TRBV9 and TRBJ2-3; 7 bases map to TRBD2. The sample was blood, either unsorted or a sorted T cell fraction (not recorded which). In DNA, the CDR3 is TGTGCCAGCAGCGTAGTTGTCCGGGGGGACCTCGCTACGCAGTATTTT. Amino acid sequence: CASSVVVRGDLATQYF.